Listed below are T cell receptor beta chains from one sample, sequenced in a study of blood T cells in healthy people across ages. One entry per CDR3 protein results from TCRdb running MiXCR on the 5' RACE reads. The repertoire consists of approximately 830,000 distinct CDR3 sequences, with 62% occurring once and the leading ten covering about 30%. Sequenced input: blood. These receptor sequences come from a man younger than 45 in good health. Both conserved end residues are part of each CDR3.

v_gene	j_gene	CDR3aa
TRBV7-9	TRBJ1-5	CASSNTTVNQPQHF
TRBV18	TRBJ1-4	CASSPAGGRGEKLFF
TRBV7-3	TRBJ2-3	CASSSDPTDTQYF
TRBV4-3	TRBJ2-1	CASSQRGGANNEQFF
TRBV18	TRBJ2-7	CASSPGRSIEQYF
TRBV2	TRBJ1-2	CASSEGGTGIEGYTF
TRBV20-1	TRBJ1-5	CSVSGGTSTSRNQPQHF
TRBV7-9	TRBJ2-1	CASSLQGAGYNEQFF
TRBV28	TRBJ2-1	CASSLRVSYNEQFF
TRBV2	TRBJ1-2	CASGAGGIYGYTF
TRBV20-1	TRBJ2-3	CSAPRGGLADTQYF
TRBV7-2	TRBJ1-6	CASSTPDSTSLHF
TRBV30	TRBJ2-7	CAWSYRGPGEQYF
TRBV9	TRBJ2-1	CASSVPREGSSYNEQFF
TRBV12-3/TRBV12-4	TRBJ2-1	CASILSGAGEQFF
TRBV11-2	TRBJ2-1	CASSSGQEGRDEQFF
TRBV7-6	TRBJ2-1	CASSFRDRGVFF
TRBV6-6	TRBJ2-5	CASSYSVQGQETQYF
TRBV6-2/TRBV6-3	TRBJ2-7	CASSSGTGGFLDSYEQYF
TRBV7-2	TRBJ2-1	CASNIDSWEQFF
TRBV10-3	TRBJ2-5	CAIKGTGEGETQYF
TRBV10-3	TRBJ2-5	CAISGDTYLQETQYF
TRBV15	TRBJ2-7	CATSRDSAGAYEQYF
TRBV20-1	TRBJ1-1	CSARETGLWTEAFF
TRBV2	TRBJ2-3	CASKVFSGGTDTQYF
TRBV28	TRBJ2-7	CASRTGNSYEQYF
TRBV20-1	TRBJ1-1	CSAPLPRVEAFF
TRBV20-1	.	CSAQHTAGNIQYF
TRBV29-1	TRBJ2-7	CSVSTGNYEQYF
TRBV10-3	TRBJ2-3	CAIRNSGGRDTQYF
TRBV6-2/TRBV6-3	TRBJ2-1	CASSKYEQFF
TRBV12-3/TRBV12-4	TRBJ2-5	CASRRALQETQYF
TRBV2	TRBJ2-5	CASSEEAYKYF
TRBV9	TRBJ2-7	CASSTTTGNEQYF
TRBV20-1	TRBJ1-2	CSAPWTGEGYTF
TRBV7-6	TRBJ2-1	CASSFLSLAELNEQFF
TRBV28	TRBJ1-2	CASMAGDRGSSSYTF
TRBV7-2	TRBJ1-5	CASSRAGTGPQPQHF
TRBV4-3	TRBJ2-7	CASSQDAYRGYEQYF
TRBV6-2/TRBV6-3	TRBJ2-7	CASRTHRFPYEQYF
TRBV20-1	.	CSAERTDYEQYF
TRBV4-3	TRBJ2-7	CASSHTAGGSNYEQYF
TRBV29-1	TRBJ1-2	CSADGDYGYTF
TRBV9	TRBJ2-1	CASSGSGILNEQFF
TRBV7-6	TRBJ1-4	CASSLALTGRNEKLFF